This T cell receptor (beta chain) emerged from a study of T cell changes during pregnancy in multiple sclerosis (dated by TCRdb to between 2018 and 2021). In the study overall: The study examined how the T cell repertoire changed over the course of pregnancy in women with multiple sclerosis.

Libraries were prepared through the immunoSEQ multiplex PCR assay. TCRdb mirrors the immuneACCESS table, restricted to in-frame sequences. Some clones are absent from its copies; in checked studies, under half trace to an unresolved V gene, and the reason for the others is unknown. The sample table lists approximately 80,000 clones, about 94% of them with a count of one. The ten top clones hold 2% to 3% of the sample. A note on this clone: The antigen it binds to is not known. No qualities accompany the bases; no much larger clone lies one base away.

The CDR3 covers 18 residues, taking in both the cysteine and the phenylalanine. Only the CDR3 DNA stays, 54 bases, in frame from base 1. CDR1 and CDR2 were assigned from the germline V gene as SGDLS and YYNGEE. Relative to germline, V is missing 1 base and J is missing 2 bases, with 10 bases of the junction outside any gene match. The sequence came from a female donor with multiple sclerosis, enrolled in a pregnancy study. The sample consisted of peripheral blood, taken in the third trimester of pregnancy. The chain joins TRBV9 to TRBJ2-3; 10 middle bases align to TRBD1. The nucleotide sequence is TGTGCCAGCAGCGTACCTTCGGGGACAGGGGATCTCACAGATACGCAGTATTTT. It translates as CASSVPSGTGDLTDTQYF.